The clone carrying this TCR beta chain has only a few counts. The data originate from a study of blood T cell repertoires in COVID-19. As for the study in general: Spain, Italy and the United States supplied samples that represented acute and convalescent COVID-19. The cDNA or gDNA used as material had been derived from T cells, B-cell-depleted T cells, or PBMCs.

In germline, CDR1 is SGHKS, CDR2 YYEKEE (reference sequence). The CDR3 extends over 13 amino acids. The trim removed 3 bases at V and 10 bases at J, leaving 8 bases unmatched. As originally analysed: Estimation of nucleated cell counts relied on the amplification of reference gene primers. Using immunoSEQ multiplex PCR, the repertoire was profiled, and TCRdb retains in-frame clones only, with some absent. The V and J calls and the clone size are those of that table, but D and trimming were determined from the DNA. The sample lists roughly 120,000 clones, about nine tenths seen once, with about 8% in the top ten.

Sequenced: peripheral blood. This receptor was taken from an older man who had recovered from COVID-19. This chain joins TRBV5-5 and TRBJ2-5; 8 bases line up with TRBD1. The CDR3 protein is CASSSRTGNIQYF. CDR3 coding DNA: TGTGCCAGCAGCTCGCGGACAGGGAACATCCAGTACTTC.